Presented here are 3 T cell receptor beta chains from one specimen sequenced in a study of shared clonotypes between healthy human individuals. Here immunoSEQ multiplex PCR was the method, and the copy in TCRdb shows in-frame clones only, minus some. The sample carries 2 million to 2.5 million clones, 90% to 97% recorded once. Specimen: naive CD4+ T cells sorted from blood. The subset here: CD45RA+ positively selected. These receptors all stem from a man aged 18 to 30 in good health.

The sample holds a few counts of this clone. This chain connects TRBV5-6 to TRBJ1-1, with TRBD1 identical over 11 bases. The CDR3 extends over 17 amino acids. With V trimmed by 4 bases and J by 0 bases, 8 bases remained unmatched. Germline V gene lookup returns CDR1 SGHDT and CDR2 YYEEEE. CDR3 coding DNA: TGTGCCAGCAGCCCATCGGACAGGGGGCCTTTGAACACTGAAGCTTTCTTT. It specifies CASSPSDRGPLNTEAFF.

The rearrangement uses TRBV28 and TRBJ1-2; D ambiguous. The CDR3 runs 15 residues. Per germline, CDR1 MDHEN and CDR2 SYDVKM. Trimming removed 6 bases at V and 1 base at J, with 15 bases between. Here the CDR3 reads CASSQSGGINYGYTF. For the CDR3, the DNA is TGTGCCAGCAGCCAAAGCGGCGGCATTAACTATGGCTACACCTTC.

This chain uses TRBV11-2 with TRBJ2-3; D possibly corresponds to TRBD2 (6 bases). The CDR3 loop spans 14 amino acids. Trimming shortened V by 4 bases and J by 2 bases, and 10 bases separated the two germline ends. Germline V gene sequence: CDR1 SGHAT, CDR2 FQNNGV. CDR3 sequence reads: CASSSGTHTDTQYF. The CDR3 nucleotides are TGTGCCAGCAGCTCCGGGACTCACACAGATACGCAGTATTTT.